This T cell receptor (beta chain) originates from a study of T-cell memory formation after mild COVID-19. Study in general: TCR clusters showed largely donor specificity.

5'RACE primed at constant segments yielded TCR alpha and TCR beta cDNA libraries bearing sample barcodes and UMIs. One entry per CDR3 protein results from TCRdb running MiXCR on the 5' RACE reads. The sample comprises 50,000 or so distinct CDR3 sequences, roughly an eighth of which are singletons, and 24% rests with the top ten. This clonotype was counted ten times or more. Its antigen is unknown. Study-wide results and limits: The finding that pre-infection memory included some responding clones suggested that cross-reactive memory joined. CD4/CD8 balance held among clones contracting day 15 to 85, and later expanders leaned CD4+.

This CDR3 has 14 residues. Germline lookup yields CDR1 SGHRS and CDR2 YFSETQ. V was shortened by 1 base and J by 4 bases, with 11 bases between the two germline ends. Source material: PBMCs or a T cell subset sorted from them (not recorded which). The TCR sequence derives from a man younger than 35 who had mild COVID-19 (a few samples of this study predate the infection). Cell type and time point are not known. The V and J genes are TRBV5-1 and TRBJ2-5, with D possibly being TRBD2 (7 bases). The CDR3 region has the DNA TGCGCCAGCAGCTTGAACGGGGGGCGAGAGACCCAGTACTTC. This codes for CASSLNGGRETQYF.